This TCR beta chain was obtained from a study of T cells after yellow fever vaccination. Study observations and caveats: Post-booster samples contained most primary-vaccination clones (nearly 98% CD4, about 85% CD8). A weaker but faster secondary response was observed, peaking on day 5 versus 15.

For TCR, cDNA came from 5'RACE template switching, which added a universal primer site and UMIs. Using its own MiXCR run on the 5' RACE reads, TCRdb lists one record per CDR3 protein. The table includes some 350,000 distinct CDR3 sequences, approximately 5.7% detected once. Trimming removed 0 bases from V and 0 bases from J; junction bases left unmatched: 5. CDR3 length: 16 amino acids. Germline CDR1 reads DFQATT; CDR2 reads SNEGSKA (reference sequence). In regard to this clonotype: No antigen is known for it.

This receptor was taken from a man aged 25 to 40 who received the YFV17D yellow fever vaccine. The chain recombines TRBV20-1 with TRBJ2-1, with TRBD2 matching 7 bases. The sample was PBMCs, taken 5 days after the yellow fever booster vaccination. The CDR3 DNA follows: TGCAGTGCTAGAGATTGGCAGCGGGACTCCTACAATGAGCAGTTCTTC. This encodes CSARDWQRDSYNEQFF.